A single sample is the source of the 17 T cell receptor beta chains below, sequenced in a study of T cells in Graves' hyperthyroidism and ophthalmopathy. TCR beta CDR3 regions were amplified from RNA. With the HTBI primer set, the TCR CDR3 went through a first round of RT-PCR. TCRdb re-called the multiplex PCR reads through MiXCR, storing one row per CDR3 protein. The table records a few hundred thousand distinct CDR3 sequences, about 18% of them present only once. Sequencing was performed on blood. These receptors were obtained from a man younger than 35 with Graves' ophthalmopathy.

The chain recombines TRBV5-1 with TRBJ2-3, with D maybe TRBD2 (5 bases). This CDR3 region has 16 residues. Trimming removed 4 bases at V and 1 base at J, with 16 bases between. Germline V gene data show CDR1 as SGHRS and CDR2 as YFSETQ. The CDR3 spells CASSGGLGSGTDTQYF. The CDR3 bases are TGCGCCAGCAGCGGAGGACTGGGGTCGGGCACAGATACGCAGTATTTT.

This clonotype has just a few counts. J is TRBJ2-1 and V is TRBV15; D is possibly TRBD1 (5 bases). Germline CDR1 is LNHNV and CDR2 is YYDKDF (reference sequence). The CDR3 has 15 amino acids. V lost 3 bases to trimming and J lost 6 bases, with 15 bases between them. As DNA, the CDR3 is TGTGCCACCAGCAGGACCACCCTAGGGGTCAATGAGCAGTTCTTC. Residues: CATSRTTLGVNEQFF. Full variable domain (outside the CDR3, taken from reference TRBV15 and TRBJ2-1): DAMVIQNPRYQVTQFGKPVTLSCSQTLNHNVMYWYQQKSSQAPKLLFHYYDKDFNNEADTPDNFQSRRPNTSFCFLDIRSPGLGDTAMYLCATSRTTLGVNEQFFGPGTRLTVL.

At least ten counts were recorded for this clonotype. The chain has TRBV11-1 and TRBJ1-2, with 9 bases that match TRBD1. V dropped 5 bases and J dropped 3; count of bases not matched to a gene: 7. The CDR3 is made up of 15 amino acids. From germline, CDR1 is SGHAT and CDR2 FQDESV (reference sequence). The CDR3 sequence is CASSLRTGGHYGYTF. The CDR3 DNA reads as TGTGCCAGCAGCCTTCGAACAGGGGGCCACTATGGCTACACCTTC.

The table lists this clonotype with many counts. The chain carries TRBV7-9 and TRBJ2-1; 7 nucleotides align to TRBD1. The germline CDR1 and CDR2 sequences are SEHNR and FQNEAQ (reference sequence). V trimming: 5 bases; J trimming: 0 bases; junction bases outside the gene matches: 7. The CDR3 length is 16 residues. The CDR3 sequence: CASSPRDSGSYNEQFF. As DNA, the CDR3 is TGTGCCAGCAGCCCCAGGGACAGCGGCTCCTACAATGAGCAGTTCTTC. The complete variable domain, with remaining parts taken from reference TRBV7-9 and TRBJ2-1, reads DTGVSQNPRHKITKRGQNVTFRCDPISEHNRLYWYRQTLGQGPEFLTYFQNEAQLEKSRLLSDRFSAERPKGSFSTLEIQRTEQGDSAMYLCASSPRDSGSYNEQFFGPGTRLTVL.

The table lists this clonotype with a few counts. This sequence joins TRBV12-5 and TRBJ2-1; 8 bases align to TRBD2. This CDR3 spans 16 amino acids. Germline assignment: CDR1 LGHNT and CDR2 FRNRAP. V lost 7 bases to trimming and J lost 0 bases; unmatched junction nucleotides: 8. CDR3: CASAGQGLGSYNEQFF. CDR3 sequence (DNA): TGTGCTAGTGCGGGCCAGGGACTAGGCTCCTACAATGAGCAGTTCTTC.

This clonotype was counted only a few times. A read error may account for a junction end that differs from germline. The chain recombines TRBV12-3 or TRBV12-4 with TRBJ2-7, with 8 bases identical to TRBD1. The CDR3 totals 17 residues. The CDR3 spells CAGSFAQGAASSYEQYF. CDR3 DNA sequence: TGTGCCGGCAGTTTCGCTCAGGGGGCCGCGAGCTCCTACGAGCAGTACTTC.

This clonotype was seen ten or more times. V gene TRBV15 combines with J gene TRBJ2-1; either TRBD1 or TRBD2 may fit D (5 bases each). Trimming took 2 bases from V and 8 from J, leaving 13 bases between them. Per germline, CDR1 LNHNV and CDR2 YYDKDF (reference sequence). The CDR3 totals 14 residues. In nucleotides, the CDR3 is TGTGCCACCAGCAGATCGGGAAGGGGCGATGAGCAGTTCTTC. Translated: CATSRSGRGDEQFF.

The sample holds many counts of this clonotype. The chain joins TRBV5-1 to TRBJ2-1; the D is unclear. Trimming took off 0 bases at V and 1 base at J, with 11 bases between the two ends. There are 16 residues in the CDR3. Per the germline V gene, CDR1 is SGHRS and CDR2 is YFSETQ. The CDR3 reads CASSLGPANSYNEQFF. The CDR3 nucleotides are TGCGCCAGCAGCTTGGGTCCAGCTAATTCCTACAATGAGCAGTTCTTC.

The chain employs TRBV15 and TRBJ1-3; weak D call: TRBD1 (6 bases). Trimming removed 2 bases at V and 2 bases at J, with 7 bases between. The CDR3 is 14 residues long. Germline V gene lookup returns CDR1 LNHNV and CDR2 YYDKDF (reference sequence). CDR3 region: CATSRSGAGNTIYF. For the CDR3, the DNA is TGTGCCACCAGCAGATCAGGGGCTGGAAACACCATATATTTT.

The chain carries TRBV20-1 and TRBJ2-2; possible D gene TRBD1, 6 bases. Germline CDR1 reads DFQATT; CDR2 reads SNEGSKA (reference sequence). The CDR3 is made up of 15 amino acids. Trimming removed 3 bases at V and 4 bases at J, with 15 bases between. CDR3 loop: CSARGAGTSTGELFF. The CDR3 DNA is TGCAGTGCTAGGGGCGCAGGGACATCCACCGGGGAGCTGTTTTTT.

This clonotype came up many times. This chain connects TRBV12-3 or TRBV12-4 to TRBJ1-1, with D unclear. Trimming shortened V by 6 bases and J by 4 bases, and 3 bases separated the two germline ends. CDR3 length: 10 amino acids. This chain's CDR3 is CASRTTEAFF. As DNA, the CDR3 is TGTGCCAGCAGGACCACTGAAGCTTTCTTT.

Many counts were recorded for this clonotype. The chain recombines TRBV11-1 with TRBJ1-1; 8 bases are a match to TRBD1. Trimming cost V 5 bases and J 0 bases; bases outside gene matches: 2. CDR3 length equals 14 residues. The germline gives CDR1 SGHAT, CDR2 FQDESV (reference sequence). CDR3 sequence: CASSPDRVNTEAFF. Written as DNA, the CDR3 is TGTGCCAGCAGCCCGGACAGGGTGAACACTGAAGCTTTCTTT.

The V call is TRBV11-1, the J call TRBJ1-1; TRBD1 agrees at 11 bases. The CDR3 extends over 13 amino acids. Trimming removed 3 bases from V and 11 bases from J; junction bases left unmatched: 5. The germline V gene has CDR1 SGHAT and CDR2 FQDESV (reference sequence). This CDR3 reads CASSFGQGAIAFF. As DNA, the CDR3 is TGTGCCAGCAGCTTCGGACAGGGGGCGATTGCTTTCTTT.

This clonotype came up a few times. The V and J genes are TRBV29-1 and TRBJ2-7; D is perhaps TRBD2 (5 bases). V shed 6 bases and J shed 3 bases, with 12 bases lying between them. The length of the CDR3 is 12 residues. The germline V gene encodes CDR1 SQVTM and CDR2 ANQGSEA. CDR3 coding DNA: TGCAGCGTCGAGGGTTGGGACTACGAGCAGTACTTC. Translating it yields CSVEGWDYEQYF.

The chain couples TRBV28 to TRBJ2-7; D remains unclear. The CDR3 extends over 13 amino acids. V was shortened by 3 bases and J by 3 bases, with 9 bases between the two germline ends. CDR1 MDHEN and CDR2 SYDVKM come from the germline V gene. The CDR3 DNA reads as TGTGCCAGCAGTTTCCAGCCAAACTACGAGCAGTACTTC. Translating it yields CASSFQPNYEQYF.

This clonotype appeared a few times. With a much larger clone just one base away, this may be a read error. The J gene is TRBJ2-7, the V gene TRBV11-2; 8 nucleotides align to TRBD1. Germline V lookup: CDR1 SGHAT, CDR2 FQNNGV. V lost 1 base and J lost 5; bases outside the gene matches: 1. This CDR3 has 13 amino acids. For the CDR3, the DNA is TGTGCCAGCAGCTTAGCAGGGGGCCACGAGCAGTACTTC. Its translation: CASSLAGGHEQYF.

Comments on this clonotype: A much larger clonotype is one base distant, so this may be a read error. The V and J genes are TRBV5-1 and TRBJ1-1; a possible D gene is TRBD1 (5 bases). In germline, CDR1 is SGHRS, CDR2 YFSETQ. CDR3 length equals 14 residues. CDR3 nucleotide sequence: TGCGCCGGCAGCTTGGGGGAAAGATTTACTGAAGCTTTCTTT. It yields the protein CAGSLGERFTEAFF.